One and the same sample provided the 27 T cell receptor beta chains below, sequenced in a study of blood T cell repertoires in COVID-19. Some clones are missing from TCRdb's copy, which holds only in-frame ones; the method was immunoSEQ multiplex PCR. The sample lists around 120,000 clones, around 82% occurring once. Sequencing was carried out using peripheral blood. All receptors come from an elderly man with active or convalescent COVID-19.

The chain links TRBV6-2 or TRBV6-3 to TRBJ2-2; TRBD2 aligns across 7 bases. V lost 2 bases, J lost 0 bases, and 9 bases stayed unmatched. The germline V gene encodes CDR1 MNHEY and CDR2 SVGEGT. CDR3 size: 18 residues. CDR3 DNA sequence: TGTGCCAGCAGTTACGCTCCCTTTGCGGGGGCGAACACCGGGGAGCTGTTTTTT. The encoded protein is CASSYAPFAGANTGELFF.

This chain uses TRBV10-3 with TRBJ1-2; no clear D gene. The germline V gene encodes CDR1 ENHRY and CDR2 SYGVKD. This CDR3 contains 13 residues. The V and J ends lost 6 bases and 4 bases respectively, with 12 bases between them. CDR3 amino acids: CAIREASLYGYTF. CDR3 DNA: TGTGCCATCAGGGAGGCATCACTCTATGGCTACACCTTC.

This clone was observed a few times. V gene TRBV5-4 combines with J gene TRBJ1-2, with D possibly TRBD1 on 5 matching bases. V dropped 4 bases and J dropped 6 bases, with 16 bases sitting between them. CDR1 and CDR2 (germline): SGHNT, YYREEE (reference sequence). This CDR3 has 14 residues. The CDR3 spells CASSPQEGTHGYTF. CDR3 nucleotides: TGTGCCAGCAGCCCACAGGAGGGTACCCATGGCTACACCTTC.

The chain recombines TRBV10-3 with TRBJ2-3, with 8 bases matching TRBD2. In germline, CDR1 is ENHRY, CDR2 SYGVKD. V trimming: 4 bases; J trimming: 4 bases; junction bases outside the gene matches: 7. This CDR3 is 15 amino acids long. CDR3 sequence: CAISGLSGAADTQYF. CDR3 nucleotide sequence: TGTGCCATCAGTGGACTTAGCGGGGCGGCAGATACGCAGTATTTT.

The rearrangement links TRBV7-9 to TRBJ1-2, with TRBD1 matching 8 bases. The CDR3 length is 14 residues. Per the germline V gene, CDR1 is SEHNR and CDR2 is FQNEAQ (reference sequence). The V segment lost 4 bases and the J segment 8 bases; nucleotides outside the gene matches: 9. CDR3 in DNA: TGTGCCAGCAGCTCAGGGGACAGGCCCAGGGGCTACACCTTC. This encodes CASSSGDRPRGYTF.

The chain joins TRBV4-3 to TRBJ1-2, with a possible D match to TRBD1 (6 bases). This CDR3 is 17 amino acids long. CDR1 and CDR2 (germline): LGHNA, YSLEER. Trimming cost V 0 bases and J 8 bases, with 22 bases left between them. Here the CDR3 reads CASSQEAGGAEFWGYTF. CDR3 nucleotides: TGCGCCAGCAGCCAAGAAGCGGGGGGCGCTGAGTTTTGGGGCTACACCTTC.

The chain carries TRBV11-2 and TRBJ2-5, with TRBD1 identical over 9 bases. The CDR3 spans 17 residues. Trimming cost V 1 base and J 1 base; bases outside gene matches: 7. Germline loops: CDR1 SGHAT, CDR2 FQNNGV. CDR3 amino acids: CASSLVVDRGPQETQYF. CDR3 in DNA: TGTGCCAGCAGCTTAGTGGTGGACAGGGGCCCCCAAGAGACCCAGTACTTC.

This clone has a single count. V and J are TRBV7-9 and TRBJ2-7; 9 nucleotides match TRBD1. CDR3 length equals 16 residues. V lost 4 bases and J lost 1; bases outside the gene matches: 8. Germline CDR1 reads SEHNR; CDR2 reads FQNEAQ (reference sequence). Here the CDR3 DNA reads TGTGCCAGCAGCTCTCTTACAGGGGGCCTTTCCTACGAGCAGTACTTC. Its translation: CASSSLTGGLSYEQYF.

This chain links TRBV9 with TRBJ2-1, with 7 bases fitting TRBD1. The CDR3 length is 15 residues. Germline CDR1 reads SGDLS; CDR2 reads YYNGEE. With 4 bases clipped from V and 6 bases from J, the junction kept 10 bases outside the gene matches. The CDR3 here is CASSPRQGLGNEQFF. In DNA form, the CDR3 reads TGTGCCAGCAGCCCCCGACAGGGATTAGGCAATGAGCAGTTCTTC.

CDR3 DNA sequence: TGTGCCAGCAGCCCAGATGCGGGGGCGCGTACTGAAGCTTTCTTT. Amino acid sequence: CASSPDAGARTEAFF. The V call is TRBV7-9, the J call TRBJ1-1; D might be TRBD1 (6 bases). The V gene's germline CDR1 is SEHNR and CDR2 FQNEAQ (reference sequence). The CDR3 covers 15 residues. With 5 bases removed from V and 5 bases from J, the gap between germline ends came to 18 bases.

The gene calls are TRBV19 and TRBJ1-2, with unresolved D. Trimming pared 7 bases from V and 3 bases from J, leaving 12 bases between. This CDR3 contains 13 residues. The germline CDR1 and CDR2 sequences are LNHDA and SQIVND (reference sequence). In DNA form, the CDR3 reads TGTGCCAGTATGACTTCGCGATACTATGGCTACACCTTC. Translated: CASMTSRYYGYTF.

This chain joins TRBV11-3 and TRBJ2-1; 12 positions agree with TRBD1. The CDR3 extends over 16 amino acids. V trimming: 5 bases; J trimming: 7 bases; junction bases outside the gene matches: 9. Per the germline V gene, CDR1 is SGHNT and CDR2 is YENEEA. This CDR3 reads CASSAPGTGGENEQFF. CDR3 DNA: TGTGCCAGCAGCGCCCCCGGGACAGGGGGCGAGAATGAGCAGTTCTTC.

This rearrangement joins TRBV9 to TRBJ1-5; D call uncertain. Germline V gene sequence: CDR1 SGDLS, CDR2 YYNGEE. V lost 3 bases, J lost 4 bases, and 17 bases lay in between. This CDR3 region has 16 residues. The CDR3 region has the DNA TGTGCCAGCAGCGGAGGCCCCGGGAGCGTGAATCAGCCCCAGCATTTT. Residues: CASSGGPGSVNQPQHF.

V is TRBV3-1 (or the pseudogene TRBV3-2) and J is TRBJ2-2, with 8 bases identical to TRBD1. The V segment lost 4 bases and the J segment 7 bases; nucleotides outside the gene matches: 8. Per the germline V gene, CDR1 is LGHDT and CDR2 is YNNKEL (reference sequence). The CDR3 has 15 amino acids. In DNA form, the CDR3 reads TGTGCCAGCAGCCCATTCCAGGGGGCCGGCGGGGAGCTGTTTTTT. Translating gives CASSPFQGAGGELFF.

The rearrangement uses TRBV18 and TRBJ2-5, with D unresolved. Trimming left V 5 bases short and J 1 base short, with 8 bases between. CDR1 is KGHSH and CDR2 is LQKENI in the germline V gene. CDR3 length: 13 amino acids. The DNA of the CDR3 is TGTGCCAGCTCAAAAGACATCCAAGAGACCCAGTACTTC. Translated: CASSKDIQETQYF.

The chain carries TRBV5-6 and TRBJ2-1; TRBD1 matches at 8 bases. Germline values: CDR1 SGHDT, CDR2 YYEEEE. The CDR3 loop spans 12 amino acids. V lost 9 bases to trimming and J lost 9 bases; unmatched junction nucleotides: 8. CDR3 coding DNA: TGTGCCACCCTGCGACAGGGGAGTGAGCAGTTCTTC. It specifies CATLRQGSEQFF.

The chain links TRBV2 to TRBJ1-2; perhaps TRBD1 as D (6 bases). Between the trimmed V and J ends, which lost 8 bases and 0 bases, there was a span of 22 bases. This CDR3 has 17 residues. CDR1 and CDR2 from the germline V gene are SNHLY and FYNNEI. The CDR3 sequence: CASWVGYWDTPNYGYTF. The CDR3 DNA reads TGTGCCAGCTGGGTGGGGTATTGGGACACACCTAACTATGGCTACACCTTC.

V is TRBV10-3 and J is TRBJ1-1; maybe TRBD1 (6 bases). This CDR3 spans 13 amino acids. V lost 0 bases and J 14 bases, leaving 16 bases between the germline ends. Per the germline V gene, CDR1 is ENHRY and CDR2 is SYGVKD. CDR3 sequence reads: CAISESDHRVNFF. Written as DNA, the CDR3 is TGTGCCATCAGTGAGTCGGACCACAGGGTGAACTTCTTT.

The rearrangement joins TRBV19 to TRBJ1-2; 8 nucleotides agree with TRBD1. The CDR3 consists of 13 residues. Germline V gene sequence: CDR1 LNHDA, CDR2 SQIVND (reference sequence). V gave up 3 bases and J gave up 4 bases; unmatched junction bases: 1. The CDR3 nucleotides are TGTGCCAGTAGTATCGGGACAGGCTATGGCTACACCTTC. This encodes CASSIGTGYGYTF. The whole variable domain, remainder taken from reference TRBV19 and TRBJ1-2, is DGGITQSPKYLFRKEGQNVTLSCEQNLNHDAMYWYRQDPGQGLRLIYYSQIVNDFQKGDIAEGYSVSREKKESFPLTVTSAQKNPTAFYLCASSIGTGYGYTFGSGTRLTVV.

This clone was seen a single time. V is TRBV2 and J is TRBJ1-2; possible D gene TRBD1, 6 bases. The V and J ends lost 6 bases and 9 bases respectively, with 14 bases between them. The CDR3 is 12 amino acids. The germline V gene encodes CDR1 SNHLY and CDR2 FYNNEI. CDR3: CASSLPGARYTF. The CDR3 nucleotides are TGTGCCAGCAGCCTTCCAGGGGCTCGCTACACCTTC.

The chain combines TRBV6-5 with TRBJ1-1; D is perhaps TRBD1 (6 bases). Germline CDR1 MNHEY, CDR2 SVGAGI. The V end lost 11 bases, the J end lost 7 bases, and 20 bases lay between the germline ends. This CDR3 comprises 13 residues. CDR3 DNA: TGTGCCGCCAAGGTACAGGGAAGGAGTGAAGCTTTCTTT. Its protein is CAAKVQGRSEAFF.

The genes are TRBV4-3 and TRBJ1-3; D is ambiguous. Germline loops: CDR1 LGHNA, CDR2 YSLEER. With 0 bases removed from V and 3 bases from J, the gap between germline ends came to 6 bases. The CDR3 contains 14 residues. In DNA, the CDR3 is TGCGCCAGCAGCCAAGATGGCGGTGGAAACACCATATATTTT. Its translation is CASSQDGGGNTIYF.

This sequence joins TRBV9 and TRBJ1-2; unclear D gene. The CDR3 covers 13 residues. V gave up 5 bases and J gave up 6 bases, with 14 bases separating them. Germline CDR1 and CDR2: SGDLS and YYNGEE. The CDR3: CASSLGPGDGYTF. DNA of the CDR3: TGTGCCAGCAGTCTTGGCCCAGGTGATGGCTACACCTTC.

The rearrangement uses TRBV18 and TRBJ1-3; D is undetermined. This CDR3 region has 13 residues. Per the germline V gene, CDR1 is KGHSH and CDR2 is LQKENI. Trimming removed 3 bases at V and 5 bases at J, with 8 bases between. CDR3 nucleotide sequence: TGTGCCAGCTCACCGATAGTTCGAAACACCATATATTTT. This gives the protein CASSPIVRNTIYF. The full variable domain, completed using reference TRBV18 and TRBJ1-3, is NAGVMQNPRHLVRRRGQEARLRCSPMKGHSHVYWYRQLPEEGLKFMVYLQKENIIDESGMPKERFSAEFPKEGPSILRIQQVVRGDSAAYFCASSPIVRNTIYFGEGSWLTVV.

The V and J genes are TRBV7-3 and TRBJ2-3; tentative D call: TRBD1 (6 bases). Germline CDR1 and CDR2: SGHTA and FQGTGA. Trimming removed 3 bases at V and 2 bases at J, with 12 bases between. This CDR3 contains 15 residues. This CDR3 reads CASSLELGATDTQYF. The DNA for the CDR3 is TGTGCCAGCAGCTTGGAGTTGGGGGCCACAGATACGCAGTATTTT.

V and J are TRBV5-1 and TRBJ2-5; 8 bases fit TRBD2. CDR1 is SGHRS, CDR2 YFSETQ, per germline. V was clipped by 5 bases and J by 5 bases; unmatched bases: 5. The CDR3 runs to 13 residues. CDR3: CASRESGGETQYF. CDR3 in DNA: TGCGCCAGCAGGGAAAGCGGGGGTGAGACCCAGTACTTC.

The chain joins TRBV21-1 to TRBJ2-5; TRBD2, the D gene given by the table, was not confirmed from the DNA. TRBV21-1 is annotated as a pseudogene. The CDR3 runs to 15 residues. In nucleotides, the CDR3 is TGTGCCAGCAGCAAAGATGGTACCTACGGAGAGACCCAGTACTTC. It is translated as CASSKDGTYGETQYF.